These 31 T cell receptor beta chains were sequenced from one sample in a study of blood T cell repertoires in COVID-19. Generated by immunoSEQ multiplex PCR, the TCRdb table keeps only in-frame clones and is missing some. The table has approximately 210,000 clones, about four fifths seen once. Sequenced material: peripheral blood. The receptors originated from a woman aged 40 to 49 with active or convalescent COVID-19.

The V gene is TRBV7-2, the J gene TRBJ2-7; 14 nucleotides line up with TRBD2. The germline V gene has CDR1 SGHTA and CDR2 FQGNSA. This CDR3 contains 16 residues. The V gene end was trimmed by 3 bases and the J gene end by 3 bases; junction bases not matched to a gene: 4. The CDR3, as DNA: TGTGCCAGCAGCTTCCAGGGACTAGCGGGAGTCTACGAGCAGTACTTC. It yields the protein CASSFQGLAGVYEQYF.

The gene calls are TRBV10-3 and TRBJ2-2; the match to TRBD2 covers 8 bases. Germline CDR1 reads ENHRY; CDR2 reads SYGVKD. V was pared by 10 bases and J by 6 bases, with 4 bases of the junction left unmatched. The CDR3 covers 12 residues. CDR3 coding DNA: TGTGCCACAACGGGGGGGTCCGGGGAGCTGTTTTTT. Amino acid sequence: CATTGGSGELFF.

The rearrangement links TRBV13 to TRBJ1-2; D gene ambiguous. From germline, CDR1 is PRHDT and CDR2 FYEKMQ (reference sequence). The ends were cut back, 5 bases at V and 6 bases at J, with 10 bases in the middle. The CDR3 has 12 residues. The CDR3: CASSPLFDGYTF. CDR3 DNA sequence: TGTGCCAGCAGCCCCTTATTCGATGGCTACACCTTC.

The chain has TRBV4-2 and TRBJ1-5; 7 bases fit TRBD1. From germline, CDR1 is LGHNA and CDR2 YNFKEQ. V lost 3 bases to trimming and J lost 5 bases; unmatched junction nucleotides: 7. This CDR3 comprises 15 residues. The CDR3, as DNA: TGTGCCAGCAGCCATCCCGACAGGGTGTATCAGCCCCAGCATTTT. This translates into CASSHPDRVYQPQHF.

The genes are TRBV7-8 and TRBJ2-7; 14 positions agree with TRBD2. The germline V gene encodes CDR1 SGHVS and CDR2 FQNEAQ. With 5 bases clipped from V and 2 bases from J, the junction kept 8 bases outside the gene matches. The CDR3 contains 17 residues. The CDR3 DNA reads TGTGCCAGCAGCAAGACTAGCGGGGGGGCTGGACCCTACGAGCAGTACTTC. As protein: CASSKTSGGAGPYEQYF.

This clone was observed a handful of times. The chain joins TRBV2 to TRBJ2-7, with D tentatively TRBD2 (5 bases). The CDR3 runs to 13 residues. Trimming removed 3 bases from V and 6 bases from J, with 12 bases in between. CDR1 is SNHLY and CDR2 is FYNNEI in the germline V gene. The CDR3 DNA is TGTGCCAGCAGTGAGCGGGCCGCCGGCGAGCAGTACTTC. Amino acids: CASSERAAGEQYF.

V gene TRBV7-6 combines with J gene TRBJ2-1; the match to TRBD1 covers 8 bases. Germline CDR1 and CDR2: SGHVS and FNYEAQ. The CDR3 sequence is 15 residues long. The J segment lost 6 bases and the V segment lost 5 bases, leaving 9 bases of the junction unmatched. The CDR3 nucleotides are TGTGCCAGCAGCCCCAGGACAGGGCTTGGCAATGAGCAGTTCTTC. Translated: CASSPRTGLGNEQFF.

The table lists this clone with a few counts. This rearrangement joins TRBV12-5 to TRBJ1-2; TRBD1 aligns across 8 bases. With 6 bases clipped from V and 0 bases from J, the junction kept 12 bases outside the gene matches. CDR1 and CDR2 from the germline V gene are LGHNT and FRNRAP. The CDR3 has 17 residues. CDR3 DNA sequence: TGTGCTAGTGGCTCCGGGACAGGAAGTCCCCCTAACTATGGCTACACCTTC. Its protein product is CASGSGTGSPPNYGYTF. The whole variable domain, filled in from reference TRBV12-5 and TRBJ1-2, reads DARVTQTPRHKVTEMGQEVTMRCQPILGHNTVFWYRQTMMQGLELLAYFRNRAPLDDSGMPKDRFSAEMPDATLATLKIQPSEPRDSAVYFCASGSGTGSPPNYGYTFGSGTRLTVV.

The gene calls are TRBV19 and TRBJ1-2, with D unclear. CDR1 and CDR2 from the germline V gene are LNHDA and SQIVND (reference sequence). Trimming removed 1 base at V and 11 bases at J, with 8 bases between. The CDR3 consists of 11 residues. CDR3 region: CASSIANSYTF. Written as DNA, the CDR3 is TGTGCCAGTAGTATAGCAAATAGTTACACCTTC.

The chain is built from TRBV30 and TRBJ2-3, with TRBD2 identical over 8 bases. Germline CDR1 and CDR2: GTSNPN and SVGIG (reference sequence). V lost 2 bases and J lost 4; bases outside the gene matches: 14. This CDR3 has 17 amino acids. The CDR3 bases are TGTGCCTGGAGTTTTGCTCAGAGGACTAGCATCGCAGATACGCAGTATTTT. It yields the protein CAWSFAQRTSIADTQYF.

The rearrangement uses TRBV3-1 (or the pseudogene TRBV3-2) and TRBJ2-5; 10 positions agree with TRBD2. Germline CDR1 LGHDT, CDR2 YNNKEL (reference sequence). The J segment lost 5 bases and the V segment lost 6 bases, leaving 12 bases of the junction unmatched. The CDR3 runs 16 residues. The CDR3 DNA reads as TGTGCCAGCAGACCCGGACTAGCGGAGGGAAAGGAGACCCAGTACTTC. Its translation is CASRPGLAEGKETQYF.

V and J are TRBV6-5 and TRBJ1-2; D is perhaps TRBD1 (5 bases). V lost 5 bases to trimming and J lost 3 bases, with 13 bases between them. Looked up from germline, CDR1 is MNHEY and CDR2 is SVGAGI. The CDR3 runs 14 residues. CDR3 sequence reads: CASSRQRGDYGYTF. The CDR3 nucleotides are TGTGCCAGCAGTCGACAGCGGGGCGACTATGGCTACACCTTC.

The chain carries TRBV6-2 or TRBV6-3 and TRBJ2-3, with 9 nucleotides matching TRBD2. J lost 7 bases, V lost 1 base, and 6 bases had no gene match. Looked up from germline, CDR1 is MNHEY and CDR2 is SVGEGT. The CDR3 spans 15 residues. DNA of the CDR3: TGTGCCAGCAGTTACTGGGGTAGCGGGGGCTATACGCAGTATTTT. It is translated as CASSYWGSGGYTQYF.

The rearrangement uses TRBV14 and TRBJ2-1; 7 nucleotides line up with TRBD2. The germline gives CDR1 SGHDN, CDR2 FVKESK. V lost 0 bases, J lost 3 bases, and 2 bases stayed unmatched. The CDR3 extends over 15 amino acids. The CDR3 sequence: CASSQDAGDYNEQFF. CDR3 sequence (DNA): TGTGCCAGCAGCCAAGATGCGGGGGACTACAATGAGCAGTTCTTC.

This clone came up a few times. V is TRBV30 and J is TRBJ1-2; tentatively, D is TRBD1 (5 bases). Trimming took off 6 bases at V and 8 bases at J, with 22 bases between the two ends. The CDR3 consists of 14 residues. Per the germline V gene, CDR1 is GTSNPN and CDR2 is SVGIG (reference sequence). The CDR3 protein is CACMEGRQGGGYTF. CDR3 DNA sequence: TGTGCCTGCATGGAGGGACGTCAGGGTGGGGGCTACACCTTC. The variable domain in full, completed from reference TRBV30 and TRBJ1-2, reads SQTIHQWPATLVQPVGSPLSLECTVEGTSNPNLYWYRQAAGRGLQLLFYSVGIGQISSEVPQNLSASRPQDRQFILSSKKLLLSDSGFYLCACMEGRQGGGYTFGSGTRLTVV.

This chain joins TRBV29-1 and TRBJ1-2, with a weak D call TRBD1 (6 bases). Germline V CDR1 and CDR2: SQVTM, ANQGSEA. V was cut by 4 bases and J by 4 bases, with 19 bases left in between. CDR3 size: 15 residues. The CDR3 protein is CSVGPDTGSLYGYTF. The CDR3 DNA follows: TGCAGCGTTGGCCCAGATACAGGGTCCCTCTATGGCTACACCTTC.

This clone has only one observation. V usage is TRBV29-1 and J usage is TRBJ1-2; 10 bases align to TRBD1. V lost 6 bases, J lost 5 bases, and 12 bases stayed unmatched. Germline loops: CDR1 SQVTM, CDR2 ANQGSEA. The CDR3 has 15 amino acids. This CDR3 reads CSVLPSGQGKYGYTF. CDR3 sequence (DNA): TGCAGCGTATTGCCCTCGGGACAGGGGAAGTATGGCTACACCTTC.

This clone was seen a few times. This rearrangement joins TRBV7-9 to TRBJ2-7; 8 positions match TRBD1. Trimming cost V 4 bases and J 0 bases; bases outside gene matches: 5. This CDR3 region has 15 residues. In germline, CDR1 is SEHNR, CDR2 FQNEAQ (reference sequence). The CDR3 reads CASSSGQAISYEQYF. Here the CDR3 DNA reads TGTGCCAGCAGCTCGGGACAGGCCATCTCCTACGAGCAGTACTTC.

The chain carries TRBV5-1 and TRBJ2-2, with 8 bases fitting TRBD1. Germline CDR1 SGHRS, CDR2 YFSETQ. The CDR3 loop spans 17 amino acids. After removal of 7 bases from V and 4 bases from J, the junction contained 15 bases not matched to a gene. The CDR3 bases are TGCGCCAGCCGAGGTACGGGGACAGGCTATACCACCGGGGAGCTGTTTTTT. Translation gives CASRGTGTGYTTGELFF. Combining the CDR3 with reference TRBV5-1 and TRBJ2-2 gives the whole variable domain KAGVTQTPRYLIKTRGQQVTLSCSPISGHRSVSWYQQTPGQGLQFLFEYFSETQRNKGNFPGRFSGRQFSNSRSEMNVSTLELGDSALYLCASRGTGTGYTTGELFFGEGSRLTVL.

The CDR3 bases are TGTGCCAGCAGCTTGGTCGGTGCGCCGGGAGAGACCCAGTACTTC. Its protein is CASSLVGAPGETQYF. This sequence joins TRBV11-2 and TRBJ2-5; no reliable D call. The V end was cut by 3 bases, the J end by 4 bases, with 15 bases between. CDR1 is SGHAT, CDR2 FQNNGV, per germline. The CDR3 is 15 residues long.

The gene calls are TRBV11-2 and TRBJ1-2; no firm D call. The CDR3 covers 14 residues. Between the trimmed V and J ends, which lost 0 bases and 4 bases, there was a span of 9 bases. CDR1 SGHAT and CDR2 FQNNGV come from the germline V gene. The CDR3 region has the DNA TGTGCCAGCAGCTTAGAGCGGGGTGGCTATGGCTACACCTTC. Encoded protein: CASSLERGGYGYTF.

The CDR3 protein is CATSVLRTGEETQYF. CDR3 sequence (DNA): TGTGCCACCAGTGTCCTAAGGACAGGGGAAGAGACCCAGTACTTC. The chain uses TRBV24-1 and TRBJ2-5; 9 positions match TRBD1. CDR1 is KGHDR and CDR2 is SFDVKD in the germline V gene. Trimming at V came to 5 bases and at J to 3 bases, leaving 6 bases not matched to a gene. The CDR3 runs 15 residues.

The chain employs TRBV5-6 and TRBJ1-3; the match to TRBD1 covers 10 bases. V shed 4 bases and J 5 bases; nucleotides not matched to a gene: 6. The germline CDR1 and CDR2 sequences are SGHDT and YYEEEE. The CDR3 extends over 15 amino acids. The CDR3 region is CASSEDRGNRNTIYF. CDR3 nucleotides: TGTGCCAGCAGCGAGGACAGGGGGAATCGAAACACCATATATTTT.

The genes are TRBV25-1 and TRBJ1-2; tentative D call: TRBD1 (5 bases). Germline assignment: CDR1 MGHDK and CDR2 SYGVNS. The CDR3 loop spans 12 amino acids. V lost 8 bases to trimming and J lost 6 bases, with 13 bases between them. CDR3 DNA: TGTGCCAGCCTTGGGACTGTCAATGGCTACACCTTC. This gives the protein CASLGTVNGYTF.

The chain's CDR3 is CASSPRGRQDTEAFF. The CDR3 DNA sequence: TGTGCCAGCAGCCCGAGGGGACGACAGGACACTGAAGCTTTCTTT. The chain is built from TRBV7-8 and TRBJ1-1; possibly TRBD1 for D (6 bases). The CDR3 contains 15 residues. The germline V gene encodes CDR1 SGHVS and CDR2 FQNEAQ. Trimming stripped 5 bases from V and 3 bases from J, with 16 bases between.

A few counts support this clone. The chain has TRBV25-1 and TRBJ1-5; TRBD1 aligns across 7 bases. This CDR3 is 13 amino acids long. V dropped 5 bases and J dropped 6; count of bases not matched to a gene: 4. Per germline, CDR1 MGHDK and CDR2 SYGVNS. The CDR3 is CASSIGGSQPQHF. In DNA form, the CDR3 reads TGTGCCAGCAGTATAGGGGGCTCTCAGCCCCAGCATTTT.

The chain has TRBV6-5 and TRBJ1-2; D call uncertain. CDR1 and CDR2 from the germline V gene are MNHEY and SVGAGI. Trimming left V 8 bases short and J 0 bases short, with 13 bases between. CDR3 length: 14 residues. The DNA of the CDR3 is TGTGCCAGCTACTTGCGGGAAGCTAACTATGGCTACACCTTC. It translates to CASYLREANYGYTF.

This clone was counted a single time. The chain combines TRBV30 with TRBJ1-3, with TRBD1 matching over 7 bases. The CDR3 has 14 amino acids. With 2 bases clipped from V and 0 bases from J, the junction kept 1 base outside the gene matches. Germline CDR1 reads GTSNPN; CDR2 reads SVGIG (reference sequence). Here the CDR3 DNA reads TGTGCCTGGAGTCAGGGGGTCTCTGGAAACACCATATATTTT. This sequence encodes CAWSQGVSGNTIYF.

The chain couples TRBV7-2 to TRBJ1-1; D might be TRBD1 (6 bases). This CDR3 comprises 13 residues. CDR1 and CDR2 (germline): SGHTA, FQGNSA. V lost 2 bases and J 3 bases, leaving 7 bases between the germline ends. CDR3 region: CASSLQGYTEAFF. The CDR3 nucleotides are TGTGCCAGCAGCTTACAGGGGTACACTGAAGCTTTCTTT.

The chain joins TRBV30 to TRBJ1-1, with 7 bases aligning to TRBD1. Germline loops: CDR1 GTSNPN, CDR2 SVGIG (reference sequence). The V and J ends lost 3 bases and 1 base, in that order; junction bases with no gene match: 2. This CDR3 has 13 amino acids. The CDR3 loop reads CAWSGQENTEAFF. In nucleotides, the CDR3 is TGTGCCTGGAGCGGACAGGAGAACACTGAAGCTTTCTTT.

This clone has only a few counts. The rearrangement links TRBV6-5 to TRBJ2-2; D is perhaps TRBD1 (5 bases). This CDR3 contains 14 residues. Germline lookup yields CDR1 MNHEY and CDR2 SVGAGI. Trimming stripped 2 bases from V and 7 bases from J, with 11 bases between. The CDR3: CASSYPGHGGELFF. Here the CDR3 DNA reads TGTGCCAGCAGTTACCCTGGACACGGCGGGGAGCTGTTTTTT.